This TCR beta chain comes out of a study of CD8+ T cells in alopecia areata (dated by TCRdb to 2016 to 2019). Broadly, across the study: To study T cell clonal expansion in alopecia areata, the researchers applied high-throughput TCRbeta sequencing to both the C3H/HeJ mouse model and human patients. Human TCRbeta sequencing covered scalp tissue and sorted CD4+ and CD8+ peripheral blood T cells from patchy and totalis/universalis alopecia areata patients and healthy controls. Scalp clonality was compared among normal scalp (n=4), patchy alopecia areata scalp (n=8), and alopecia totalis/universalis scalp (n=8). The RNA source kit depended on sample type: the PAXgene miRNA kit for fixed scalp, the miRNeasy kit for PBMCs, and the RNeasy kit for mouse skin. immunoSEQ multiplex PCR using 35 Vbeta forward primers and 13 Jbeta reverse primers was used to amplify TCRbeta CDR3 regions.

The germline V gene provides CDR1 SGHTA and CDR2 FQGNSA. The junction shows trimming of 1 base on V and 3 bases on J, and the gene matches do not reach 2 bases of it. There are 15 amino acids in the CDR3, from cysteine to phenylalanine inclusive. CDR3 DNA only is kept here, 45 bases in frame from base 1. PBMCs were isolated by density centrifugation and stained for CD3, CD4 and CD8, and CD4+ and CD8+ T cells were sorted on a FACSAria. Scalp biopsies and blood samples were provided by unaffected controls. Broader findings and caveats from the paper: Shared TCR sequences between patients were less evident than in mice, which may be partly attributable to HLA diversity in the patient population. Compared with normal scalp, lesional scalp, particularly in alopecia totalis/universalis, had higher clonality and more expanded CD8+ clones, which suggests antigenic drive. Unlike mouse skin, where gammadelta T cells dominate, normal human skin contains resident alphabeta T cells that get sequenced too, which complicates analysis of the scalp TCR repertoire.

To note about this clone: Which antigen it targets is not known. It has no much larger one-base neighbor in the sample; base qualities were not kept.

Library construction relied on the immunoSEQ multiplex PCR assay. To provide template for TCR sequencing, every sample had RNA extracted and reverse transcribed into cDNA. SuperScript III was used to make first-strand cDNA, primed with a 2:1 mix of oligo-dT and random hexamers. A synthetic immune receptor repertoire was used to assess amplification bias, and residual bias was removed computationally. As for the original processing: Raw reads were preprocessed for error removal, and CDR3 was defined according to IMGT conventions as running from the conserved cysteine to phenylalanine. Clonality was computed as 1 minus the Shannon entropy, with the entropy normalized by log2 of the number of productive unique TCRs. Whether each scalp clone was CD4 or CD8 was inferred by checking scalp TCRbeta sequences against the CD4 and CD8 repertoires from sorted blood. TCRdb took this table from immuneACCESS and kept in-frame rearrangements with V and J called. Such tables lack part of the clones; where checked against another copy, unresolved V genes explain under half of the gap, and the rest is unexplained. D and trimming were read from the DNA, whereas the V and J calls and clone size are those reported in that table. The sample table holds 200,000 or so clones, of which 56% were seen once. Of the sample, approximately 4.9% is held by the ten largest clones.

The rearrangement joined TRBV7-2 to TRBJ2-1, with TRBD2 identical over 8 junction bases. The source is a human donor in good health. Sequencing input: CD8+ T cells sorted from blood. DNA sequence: TGTGCCAGCAGCTTAGGCGGGGGGTTCTACAATGAGCAGTTCTTC. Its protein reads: CASSLGGGFYNEQFF. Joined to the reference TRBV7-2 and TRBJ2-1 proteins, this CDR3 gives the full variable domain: GAGVSQSPSNKVTEKGKDVELRCDPISGHTALYWYRQSLGQGLEFLIYFQGNSAPDKSGLPSDRFSAERTGGSVSTLTIQRTQQEDSAVYLCASSLGGGFYNEQFFGPGTRLTVL.